These T cell receptor beta chains were read from a single sample in a study of cytomegalovirus exposure and HLA in healthy donors. Profiled with immunoSEQ multiplex PCR; TCRdb holds only in-frame clones, not every one. Of 220,000 or so clones listed, 82% were seen once; the top ten hold roughly 2.5%. The sequenced sample was PBMCs. All receptors derive from a woman aged 40 to 49 in good health and CMV-seronegative. Both conserved end residues are part of each CDR3. The D gene is left open where the match is weak. Only part of the rows carry a size: once, few, many, or a class if the clone is expanded.

TRBD1,TRBJ1-5,14,-,TRBV18,CASSRGQGSQPQHF,TGTGCCAGCTCACGGGGACAGGGTAGCCAGCCCCAGCATTTT
TRBD2,TRBJ2-1,17,-,TRBV9,CASSVAPGLAGHNEQFF,TGTGCCAGCAGCGTAGCTCCAGGACTAGCGGGACACAATGAGCAGTTCTTC
TRBD2,TRBJ2-3,17,-,TRBV12-5,CASGLAKTSGRTDTQYF,TGTGCTAGTGGTTTGGCCAAGACTAGCGGGAGAACAGATACGCAGTATTTT
TRBD1,TRBJ2-5,14,-,TRBV5-1,CASSTGTAQETQYF,TGCGCCAGCAGCACTGGGACAGCTCAAGAGACCCAGTACTTC
-,TRBJ2-3,13,-,TRBV29-1,CSVVSGLTDTQYF,TGCAGCGTTGTCAGCGGACTCACAGATACGCAGTATTTT
TRBD2,TRBJ2-1,15,-,TRBV10-3,CAISESVNRGVIRFF,TGTGCCATCAGTGAGTCAGTGAATCGGGGGGTCATCAGGTTCTTC
TRBD2,TRBJ2-7,14,-,TRBV7-9,CASRESGREYEQYF,TGTGCCAGCAGGGAGAGCGGGAGGGAATACGAGCAGTACTTC
-,TRBJ2-1,12,-,TRBV6-1,CASGQWYNEQFF,TGTGCCAGCGGACAGTGGTACAATGAGCAGTTCTTC
-,TRBJ2-1,14,-,TRBV5-1,CASTGTAYINEQFF,TGCGCCAGCACCGGGACTGCTTATATCAATGAGCAGTTCTTC
-,TRBJ1-6,13,-,TRBV5-1,CASSPTANSPLHF,TGCGCCAGCAGCCCGACAGCCAATTCACCCCTCCACTTT
TRBD1,TRBJ1-1,13,-,TRBV5-8,CASSLYRGSEAFF,TGTGCCAGCAGCTTATACAGGGGGTCTGAAGCTTTCTTT
-,TRBJ2-7,15,-,TRBV19,CASSTGGRSRGEQYF,TGTGCCAGTAGTACAGGGGGGCGGTCTCGGGGCGAGCAGTACTTC
-,TRBJ2-1,15,-,TRBV6-6,CASRVAEGGGNEQFF,TGTGCCAGCAGAGTAGCGGAGGGGGGAGGGAATGAGCAGTTCTTC
TRBD1,TRBJ2-7,14,-,TRBV19,CASSWGTVSYEQYF,TGTGCCAGTAGCTGGGGGACAGTGTCTTACGAGCAGTACTTC
-,TRBJ1-1,14,-,TRBV11-1,CASSGGGPNTEAFF,TGTGCCAGCTCGGGCGGGGGTCCCAACACTGAAGCTTTCTTT
TRBD1,TRBJ1-5,17,once,TRBV28,CASSSPSGQGSNQPQHF,TGTGCCAGCAGCTCACCCTCGGGACAGGGTAGCAATCAGCCCCAGCATTTT
-,TRBJ2-7,15,-,TRBV18,CASSPFNGERGEQYF,TGTGCCAGCTCACCTTTTAACGGGGAACGTGGGGAGCAGTACTTC
TRBD2,TRBJ2-3,15,-,TRBV4-2,CASSQDRTSGNTQYF,TGTGCCAGCAGCCAAGATCGGACTAGCGGAAATACGCAGTATTTT
-,TRBJ1-5,14,-,TRBV4-2,CASSQERSNQPQHF,TGTGCCAGCAGCCAAGAGCGGAGCAATCAGCCCCAGCATTTT
TRBD2,TRBJ2-1,15,once,TRBV4-2,CASSQAGTSGRGEFF,TGTGCCAGCAGCCAGGCCGGGACTAGCGGGAGAGGGGAGTTCTTC
TRBD1,TRBJ2-4,12,-,TRBV2,CASSEDRGIEYF,TGTGCCAGCAGTGAAGACAGGGGGATCGAATACTTC
TRBD2,TRBJ2-1,20,-,TRBV4-1,CASSQDGGLAGGPTYNEQFF,TGCGCCAGCAGCCAAGATGGTGGACTAGCGGGGGGTCCTACCTACAATGAGCAGTTCTTC
-,TRBJ1-2,22,-,TRBV21-1,CASSKFGGLPKARDRGLGGYTF,TGTGCCAGCAGCAAATTCGGTGGGCTTCCCAAGGCAAGGGACAGGGGATTGGGAGGCTACACCTTC
-,TRBJ1-2,13,-,TRBV18,CASSLRTVDGYTF,TGTGCCAGCTCACTAAGGACAGTTGATGGCTACACCTTC
-,TRBJ1-2,13,-,TRBV7-8,CASSRDTSYGYTF,TGTGCCAGCAGCCGGGATACTAGCTATGGCTACACCTTC
-,TRBJ2-1,14,-,TRBV5-6,CASSPDGGFNEQFF,TGTGCCAGCAGCCCTGACGGGGGTTTCAATGAGCAGTTCTTC
TRBD2,TRBJ2-2,17,-,TRBV4-1,CASGRGLAGVMGGELFF,TGCGCCAGCGGCCGGGGGCTAGCGGGAGTGATGGGCGGGGAGCTGTTTTTT
-,TRBJ1-4,13,-,TRBV2,CASSVVTNEKLFF,TGTGCCAGCAGTGTAGTGACTAATGAAAAACTGTTTTTT
-,TRBJ2-3,13,-,TRBV30,CAWSVRFSDTQYF,TGTGCCTGGAGTGTACGGTTTTCCGATACGCAGTATTTT
TRBD1,TRBJ2-7,14,-,TRBV28,CASSSRGGAYEQYF,TGTGCCAGCAGTTCTCGAGGGGGCGCGTACGAGCAGTACTTC
TRBD1,TRBJ2-2,16,once,TRBV30,CAWGDRTFANTGELFF,TGTGCCTGGGGGGACAGAACTTTCGCGAACACCGGGGAGCTGTTTTTT
-,TRBJ2-7,12,-,TRBV30,CAWSVLGQGQYF,TGTGCCTGGAGTGTCTTGGGCCAAGGGCAGTACTTC
-,TRBJ1-2,14,-,TRBV6-5,CASTDNLQGYGYTF,TGTGCCAGCACTGACAATCTACAGGGCTATGGTTACACCTTC
-,TRBJ2-2,14,-,TRBV6-4,CASGRQVNTGELFF,TGTGCCAGCGGGAGACAGGTGAACACCGGGGAGCTGTTTTTT
TRBD1,TRBJ2-2,14,-,TRBV19,CASSIGQGGGELFF,TGTGCCAGTAGTATAGGACAGGGCGGCGGGGAGCTGTTTTTT